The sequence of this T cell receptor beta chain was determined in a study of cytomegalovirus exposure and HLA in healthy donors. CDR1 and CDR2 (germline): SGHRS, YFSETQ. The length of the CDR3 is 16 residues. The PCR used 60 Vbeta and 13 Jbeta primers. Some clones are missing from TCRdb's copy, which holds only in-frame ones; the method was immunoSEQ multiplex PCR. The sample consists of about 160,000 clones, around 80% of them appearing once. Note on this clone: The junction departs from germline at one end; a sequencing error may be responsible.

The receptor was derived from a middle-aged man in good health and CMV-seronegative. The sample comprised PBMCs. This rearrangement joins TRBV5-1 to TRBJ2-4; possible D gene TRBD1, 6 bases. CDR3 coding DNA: TGCGCCAGCAGCTTGGAAGAGGGGGATATCAAAAACAGTCAGTACTTC. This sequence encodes CASSLEEGDIKNSQYF.